Listed below are T cell receptor beta chains from one sample, sequenced in a study of T cell repertoires in cytomegalovirus infection. From the reads, TCRdb called clonotypes with MiXCR, one entry per CDR3 protein. The sample yields approximately 630,000 distinct CDR3 sequences, more than 20% seen once. The sequenced material came from CD8+ T cells from PBMCs. The origin of the receptors is a human donor in good health (CMV status not recorded). Some clones in this sample may be carry-over from other donors' samples. CDR3s include the opening cysteine and the closing phenylalanine or tryptophan. D genes are given only for firm matches. A clone size is listed for some rows: how often the clone was seen (once, few, many), or a class if it is expanded.

TRBV2	TRBJ2-1	TRBD1	NA	CASSEDGTGVYNEQFF	TGTGCCAGCAGTGAAGATGGGACAGGGGTCTACAATGAGCAGTTCTTC
TRBV4-1	TRBJ1-2	NA	many	CASSQHDYGGLYGYTF	TGCGCCAGCAGCCAACATGATTACGGGGGGCTCTATGGCTACACCTTC
TRBV14	TRBJ2-1	NA	NA	CASSHKGGAYNEQFF	TGTGCCAGCAGCCACAAAGGGGGGGCCTACAATGAGCAGTTCTTC
TRBV19	TRBJ1-1	NA	few	CATSGEWNTEAFF	TGTGCCACTTCCGGGGAATGGAACACTGAAGCTTTCTTT
TRBV6-1	TRBJ2-1	TRBD1	many	CASSEDRVAYNEQFF	TGTGCCAGCAGTGAGGACAGGGTCGCCTACAATGAGCAGTTCTTC
TRBV20-1	TRBJ1-5	NA	NA	CSAREGGGNRYQPQHF	TGCAGTGCTAGAGAGGGGGGGGGCAATAGGTATCAGCCCCAGCATTTT
TRBV20-1	TRBJ1-2	NA	NA	CSARDVEGFFNYGYTF	TGCAGTGCTAGAGACGTGGAGGGGTTTTTTAACTATGGCTACACCTTC
TRBV7-9	TRBJ1-5	NA	NA	CASSTQGRPQHF	TGTGCCAGCAGCACACAGGGTCGGCCCCAGCATTTT
TRBV29-1	TRBJ2-1	NA	few	CSVAGTFSYNEQFF	TGCAGCGTCGCCGGGACCTTCTCCTACAATGAGCAGTTCTTC
TRBV6-5	TRBJ2-5	NA	few	CASSYNLGPGETQYF	TGTGCCAGCAGTTACAATCTCGGTCCCGGGGAGACCCAGTACTTC
TRBV5-6	TRBJ2-1	NA	NA	CANSLEGDEQFF	TGTGCCAACAGCTTGGAGGGAGATGAGCAGTTCTTC
TRBV19	TRBJ2-3	TRBD1	many	CASSIVRDRANTQYF	TGTGCCAGTAGTATAGTCCGGGACAGGGCAAATACGCAGTATTTT
TRBV4-3	TRBJ2-1	TRBD2	NA	CTSSQDRSSGGSRFNEQFF	TGCACCAGCAGCCAAGATCGGAGTAGCGGGGGGTCACGCTTCAATGAGCAGTTCTTC
TRBV7-8	TRBJ2-3	NA	many	CASSDLLGGRDTQYF	TGTGCCAGCAGCGACCTTTTAGGCGGAAGAGATACGCAGTATTTT
TRBV28	TRBJ1-1	TRBD1	NA	CASGDRAMNTEAFF	TGTGCCAGCGGAGACAGGGCCATGAACACTGAAGCTTTCTTT